One sample yielded the 9 T cell receptor beta chains listed below, sequenced in a study of sequential checkpoint blockade in melanoma. The treatment: randomized to nivolumab then ipilimumab (arm A) or the reverse (arm B). Assay: immunoSEQ multiplex PCR; the TCRdb copy retains only in-frame clones and omits some. The data show nearly 9,000 clones, about 21% seen once. Sequencing used tumor tissue (inferred from file names), obtained from a patient given nivolumab and ipilimumab in sequence. The receptors derive from a human donor with melanoma.

This clone was counted many times. The V gene is TRBV11-3, the J gene TRBJ2-3; 10 nucleotides match TRBD2. From germline, CDR1 is SGHNT and CDR2 YENEEA. This CDR3 has 17 residues. Germline trimming cut 5 bases from V and 0 bases from J; bases unmatched to any gene: 8. CDR3: CASSILTSGLSTDTQYF. The CDR3 DNA is TGTGCCAGCAGCATACTGACTAGCGGGCTTAGCACAGATACGCAGTATTTT.

The rearrangement uses TRBV6-8 and TRBJ2-6; D unresolved. CDR1 and CDR2 (germline): MNHGY, SAAAGT. Trimming removed 6 bases from V and 0 bases from J, with 12 bases in between. CDR3 size: 16 residues. The CDR3 bases are TGTGCCAGCAGCCGGAAAAGGGACTCTGGGGCCAACGTCCTGACTTTC. Translation: CASSRKRDSGANVLTF.

This clone was counted a few times. The rearrangement links TRBV14 to TRBJ1-1; TRBD1 might be the D (5 bases). Per germline, CDR1 SGHDN and CDR2 FVKESK. This CDR3 has 14 residues. The ends were cut back, 6 bases at V and 6 bases at J, with 17 bases in the middle. The CDR3 DNA reads as TGTGCCAGCAGTTACAGCAGGGTTAACCCTGAAGCTTTCTTT. Its protein product is CASSYSRVNPEAFF. The variable domain in full, completed from reference TRBV14 and TRBJ1-1, reads EAGVTQFPSHSVIEKGQTVTLRCDPISGHDNLYWYRRVMGKEIKFLLHFVKESKQDESGMPNNRFLAERTGGTYSTLKVQPAELEDSGVYFCASSYSRVNPEAFFGQGTRLTVV.

This chain connects TRBV5-1 to TRBJ2-3; 15 bases fit TRBD2. The trim removed 4 bases at V and 8 bases at J, leaving 8 bases unmatched. The CDR3 is 16 amino acids. Germline CDR1 and CDR2: SGHRS and YFSETQ. CDR3 DNA sequence: TGCGCCAGCAGCACGGGACTAGCGGGGGGTTTTCCTACGCAGTATTTT. Protein product: CASSTGLAGGFPTQYF.

The sample holds a few counts of this clone. The sequenced fragment ends 5 residues before the close of the CDR3 listed in TCRdb, so the tail of that CDR3 is not covered. This same CDR3 is encoded by further DNA sequences in the sample. The J gene is TRBJ1-6, the V gene TRBV19; the DNA was not used to check the table's D call, TRBD1. This CDR3 contains 12 residues. CDR1 and CDR2 (germline): LNHDA, SQIVND (reference sequence). The sequenced CDR3 bases are TGTGCCAGTAGTATAAGGGGG. This encodes CASSIRG. The entire CDR3 is CASSIRGTGLHF.

The chain links TRBV19 to TRBJ2-2, with 7 bases matching TRBD2. This CDR3 spans 17 amino acids. Unmatched junction bases numbered 9, after V lost 2 bases and J lost 3 bases. Germline V CDR1 and CDR2: LNHDA, SQIVND (reference sequence). The CDR3 DNA reads TGTGCCAGTAGTATAAGAGCGGGGAGGTCCTACACCGGGGAGCTGTTTTTT. Its protein is CASSIRAGRSYTGELFF.

This clone is labeled large. One end of the junction is discordant with germline, which a read error may explain. V gene TRBV6-8 combines with J gene TRBJ2-1, with TRBD1 identical over 7 bases. Germline CDR1 is MNHGY and CDR2 is SAAAGT. The CDR3 contains 16 residues. Written as DNA, the CDR3 is TGTGCCATCAGTAGTGACAGGGTACCCACTTACAATGAGCAGTTCTTC. Translation: CAISSDRVPTYNEQFF.

V gene TRBV14 combines with J gene TRBJ2-1; possibly TRBD2 for D (7 bases). Germline V gene sequence: CDR1 SGHDN, CDR2 FVKESK. The germline V and J ends were trimmed by 2 bases and 6 bases, with 14 bases remaining between them. There are 15 residues in the CDR3. The CDR3 DNA reads as TGTGCCAGCAGCCAAATTAGAGGGGGGGCCAATGAGCAGTTCTTC. It specifies CASSQIRGGANEQFF.

V gene TRBV19 combines with J gene TRBJ2-7; D remains ambiguous. This CDR3 has 11 amino acids. V was trimmed by 10 bases and J by 3 bases, leaving 10 bases between them. The germline V gene has CDR1 LNHDA and CDR2 SQIVND (reference sequence). CDR3 coding DNA: TGTGCCACCACAGAGAACTACGAGCAGTACTTC. Its translation: CATTENYEQYF.